This TCR beta chain was sequenced for a study of Tregs in tolerant kidney transplant recipients. Mixed chimerism was transient after nonmyeloablative marrow transplants from related graft donors. Unstimulated regulatory T cells (CD4+CD25+CD127-), CD4+CD25- non-regulatory cells, CD4 and CD8 cells were FACS-sorted from thawed PBMCs. Study results and limitations: No direct test of biological reproducibility was done here. Changing PCR primers prevented nucleotide comparison between some patients' samples. Tolerant patients' donor-specific Tregs expanded beyond overall Tregs, suggesting antigen-driven growth.

Repertoires were generated with immunoSEQ multiplex PCR, while TCRdb's copy carries only in-frame clones and drops some. The data hold about 21,000 clones, with more than 65% observed a single time. Remarks on this clone: The target antigen is unknown.

This TCR came from a human patient who received a combined kidney and bone marrow transplant. Some T cells may have come from the graft donor. The material was CD8+ T cells from blood (PBMCs), obtained 6 months after the transplant.

The CDR3 sequence: CASSQTGTIYGYTF. CDR3 bases: TGCGCCAGCAGCCAGACCGGGACAATCTATGGCTACACCTTC. This chain uses TRBV4-3 with TRBJ1-2; D may be TRBD1 (6 bases). The CDR3 spans 14 residues. Germline-derived CDR1 and CDR2 are LGHNA and YSLEER. V lost 3 bases and J 4 bases, leaving 12 bases between the germline ends.